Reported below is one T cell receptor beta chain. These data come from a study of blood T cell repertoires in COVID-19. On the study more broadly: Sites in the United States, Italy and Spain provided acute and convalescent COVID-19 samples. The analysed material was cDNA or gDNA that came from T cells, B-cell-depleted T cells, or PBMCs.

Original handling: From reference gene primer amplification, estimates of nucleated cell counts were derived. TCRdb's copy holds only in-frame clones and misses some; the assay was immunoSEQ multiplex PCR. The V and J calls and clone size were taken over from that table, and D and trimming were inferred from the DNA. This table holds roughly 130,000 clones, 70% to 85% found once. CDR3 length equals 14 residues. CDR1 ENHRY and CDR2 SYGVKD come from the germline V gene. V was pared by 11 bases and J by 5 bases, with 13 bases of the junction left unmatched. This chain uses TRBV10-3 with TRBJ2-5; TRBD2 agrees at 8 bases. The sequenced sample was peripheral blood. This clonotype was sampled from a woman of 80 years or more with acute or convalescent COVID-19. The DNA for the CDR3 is TGTGCCGTACGGAGCGGGGGCGATGGGGAGACCCAGTACTTC. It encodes CAVRSGGDGETQYF.